This T cell receptor beta chain was recovered during a study of blood T cell repertoires in COVID-19. Produced via immunoSEQ multiplex PCR; TCRdb's table is partial and in-frame only. The table lists about 300,000 clones, 70% to 90% of them singletons, with less than 2.5% in the top ten. CDR1 and CDR2 from the germline V gene are SGDLS and YYNGEE. This CDR3 has 15 residues. Unmatched junction bases numbered 6, after V lost 3 bases and J lost 5 bases. This chain uses TRBV9 with TRBJ2-4, with 9 positions matching TRBD2. This sequence originates from a man under 40 who had recovered from COVID-19. The sample comprised PBMCs or T cells enriched from blood (not recorded which). The CDR3 sequence is CASSARGGPENIQYF. The DNA of the CDR3 is TGTGCCAGCAGCGCGCGGGGGGGCCCGGAAAACATTCAGTACTTC.